These 16 T cell receptor beta chains were all obtained from the same sample, sequenced in a study of low-dose radiotherapy and immunotherapy resistance in tumors. First-strand cDNA relied on TRAV- and TRBV-specific primers spanning alpha and beta chains. Amplification, which lasted about 20 PCR cycles, used a constant-region primer and V-primer adapter to amplify TCRs. Via MiXCR, TCRdb re-called the reads, giving one row per CDR3 protein. This table has 6,000 to 6,500 distinct CDR3 sequences, about 71% appearing once. These receptors originate from a human donor with advanced metastatic prostate, ovarian, gallbladder or colorectal cancer (not recorded which). This table probably holds off-target reads from a library built for another chain.

V usage is TRBV6-1 and J usage is TRBJ1-5, with 7 nucleotides matching TRBD1. V lost 4 bases to trimming and J lost 4 bases; unmatched junction nucleotides: 7. There are 15 residues in the CDR3. Germline V gene lookup returns CDR1 MNHNS and CDR2 SASEGT. The DNA of the CDR3 is TGTGCCAGCAGTGCCCGACAGGGTCTTAATCAGCCCCAGCATTTT. Translated: CASSARQGLNQPQHF.

This clonotype showed up just a few times. The chain employs TRBV7-2 and TRBJ2-2; TRBD2 matches 9 bases. V shed 3 bases and J 7 bases; nucleotides not matched to a gene: 9. The CDR3 totals 16 residues. Looked up from germline, CDR1 is SGHTA and CDR2 is FQGNSA. The DNA for the CDR3 is TGTGCCAGCAGCTTCCTAGCGGGATTGCCCCACGGGGAGCTGTTTTTT. Encoded protein: CASSFLAGLPHGELFF.

V is TRBV20-1 and J is TRBJ2-5; D possibly corresponds to TRBD2 (5 bases). CDR3 length: 13 residues. Germline V gene data show CDR1 as DFQATT and CDR2 as SNEGSKA (reference sequence). V gave up 1 base and J gave up 5 bases, with 11 bases separating them. The CDR3 DNA reads as TGCAGTGCTAGAGGGAGGAGCTGGGAGACCCAGTACTTC. This encodes CSARGRSWETQYF.

The chain carries TRBV28 and TRBJ2-3; 9 bases map to TRBD2. The CDR3 sequence is 16 residues long. Germline V gives CDR1 MDHEN, CDR2 SYDVKM. Unmatched junction bases numbered 5, after V lost 3 bases and J lost 1 base. The CDR3 DNA reads TGTGCCAGCAGTTTCGCGGGAGGGCCGGGCACAGATACGCAGTATTTT. Translating gives CASSFAGGPGTDTQYF.

This rearrangement joins TRBV20-1 to TRBJ1-4, with a possible D match to TRBD1 (5 bases). CDR1 and CDR2 from the germline V gene are DFQATT and SNEGSKA (reference sequence). V was shortened by 5 bases and J by 0 bases, with 16 bases between the two germline ends. CDR3 length: 16 amino acids. CDR3 in amino acids: CSALGAGRSTNEKLFF. In DNA form, the CDR3 reads TGCAGTGCTCTGGGCGCGGGGCGGTCAACTAATGAAAAACTGTTTTTT.

This chain links TRBV5-1 with TRBJ1-6, with D possibly being TRBD1 (5 bases). The CDR3 has 13 amino acids. The germline V gene has CDR1 SGHRS and CDR2 YFSETQ. Trimming took 2 bases from V and 8 from J, leaving 8 bases between them. CDR3 protein: CASSLKQDSPLHF. The CDR3, as DNA: TGCGCCAGCAGCTTAAAACAGGATTCACCCCTCCACTTT.

The chain uses TRBV29-1 and TRBJ2-2; 9 nucleotides line up with TRBD1. CDR3 length: 16 amino acids. V shed 4 bases and J 3 bases; nucleotides not matched to a gene: 9. Germline CDR1 reads SQVTM; CDR2 reads ANQGSEA. The CDR3 here is CSVAIPDRGDTGELFF. CDR3 sequence (DNA): TGCAGCGTTGCCATCCCGGACAGGGGCGACACCGGGGAGCTGTTTTTT.

The gene calls are TRBV3-1 and TRBJ2-4; D unresolved. The length of the CDR3 is 14 residues. CDR1 and CDR2 (germline): LGHDT, YNNKEL (reference sequence). V was pared by 1 base and J by 1 base, with 5 bases between. CDR3 amino acids: CASSQALAKNIQYF. In DNA form, the CDR3 reads TGTGCCAGCAGCCAAGCTTTGGCCAAAAACATTCAGTACTTC.

The chain employs TRBV4-3 and TRBJ2-7; D call uncertain. V was shortened by 1 base and J by 6 bases, with 4 bases between the two germline ends. CDR3 length: 11 amino acids. Germline V gene data show CDR1 as LGHNA and CDR2 as YSLEER. This chain's CDR3 is CASSQGPEQYF. The CDR3 DNA reads TGCGCCAGCAGCCAAGGTCCCGAGCAGTACTTC.

This clonotype was picked up a small number of times. V is TRBV2 and J is TRBJ2-7, with D possibly TRBD1 on 5 matching bases. The germline V gene encodes CDR1 SNHLY and CDR2 FYNNEI. This CDR3 is built from 12 residues. V was cut by 6 bases and J by 6 bases, with 12 bases left in between. The CDR3, as DNA: TGTGCCAGCAGCCAGGGATTTGGCGAGCAGTACTTC. It is translated as CASSQGFGEQYF. Full variable domain (remainder filled in from reference TRBV2 and TRBJ2-7): EPEVTQTPSHQVTQMGQEVILRCVPISNHLYFYWYRQILGQKVEFLVSFYNNEISEKSEIFDDQFSVERPDGSNFTLKIRSTKLEDSAMYFCASSQGFGEQYFGPGTRLTVT.

The gene calls are TRBV6-5 and TRBJ1-1; D gene ambiguous. Per the germline V gene, CDR1 is MNHEY and CDR2 is SVGAGI. The CDR3 has 15 residues. V was clipped by 0 bases and J by 6 bases, with 14 bases between them. The CDR3 nucleotides read TGTGCCAGCAGTTACTCCAGGAGGGCAGAGTCTGAAGCTTTCTTT. Translated: CASSYSRRAESEAFF.

This clonotype occurred once. The chain couples TRBV7-8 to TRBJ2-1; the D gene is possibly TRBD2 (6 bases). With 4 bases removed from V and 4 bases from J, the gap between germline ends came to 14 bases. The CDR3 totals 15 residues. Germline V CDR1 and CDR2: SGHVS, FQNEAQ. This CDR3 reads CASSYERVLYNEQFF. For the CDR3, the DNA is TGTGCCAGCAGCTATGAGCGGGTACTATACAATGAGCAGTTCTTC.

This clonotype was detected a few times. V usage is TRBV9 and J usage is TRBJ2-1; TRBD2 aligns across 7 bases. The CDR3 is 15 residues long. Unmatched junction bases numbered 3, after V lost 0 bases and J lost 3 bases. Germline V gene sequence: CDR1 SGDLS, CDR2 YYNGEE. The chain's CDR3 is CASSVELADYNEQFF. CDR3 DNA: TGTGCCAGCAGCGTAGAGCTAGCGGACTACAATGAGCAGTTCTTC.

The CDR3 reads CASSASGTGQETQYF. Here the CDR3 DNA reads TGTGCCAGCAGCGCGTCCGGGACTGGCCAAGAGACCCAGTACTTC. This chain uses TRBV9 with TRBJ2-5; D might be TRBD2 (6 bases). V lost 3 bases and J 1 base, leaving 13 bases between the germline ends. This CDR3 comprises 15 residues. Germline CDR1 and CDR2: SGDLS and YYNGEE.

The chain carries TRBV15 and TRBJ1-5; D is uncertain. Germline V gene sequence: CDR1 LNHNV, CDR2 YYDKDF (reference sequence). The CDR3 is 13 residues long. The V gene lost 0 bases and the J gene lost 3 bases, with 3 bases spanning the gap. As DNA, the CDR3 is TGTGCCACCAGCAGAGATCACAATCAGCCCCAGCATTTT. Translation gives CATSRDHNQPQHF. The full variable domain, in which reference TRBV15 and TRBJ1-5 provide the parts outside the CDR3, is DAMVIQNPRYQVTQFGKPVTLSCSQTLNHNVMYWYQQKSSQAPKLLFHYYDKDFNNEADTPDNFQSRRPNTSFCFLDIRSPGLGDTAMYLCATSRDHNQPQHFGDGTRLSIL.

The genes are TRBV18 and TRBJ1-2; D possibly corresponds to TRBD1 (6 bases). The CDR3 runs to 14 residues. Per germline, CDR1 KGHSH and CDR2 LQKENI. V was shortened by 0 bases and J by 8 bases, with 13 bases between the two germline ends. The CDR3 sequence: CASSPPLQGGGYTF. CDR3 sequence (DNA): TGTGCCAGCTCACCACCGTTACAGGGAGGCGGCTACACCTTC. Together with reference TRBV18 and TRBJ1-2, the CDR3 gives the full variable domain: NAGVMQNPRHLVRRRGQEARLRCSPMKGHSHVYWYRQLPEEGLKFMVYLQKENIIDESGMPKERFSAEFPKEGPSILRIQQVVRGDSAAYFCASSPPLQGGGYTFGSGTRLTVV.